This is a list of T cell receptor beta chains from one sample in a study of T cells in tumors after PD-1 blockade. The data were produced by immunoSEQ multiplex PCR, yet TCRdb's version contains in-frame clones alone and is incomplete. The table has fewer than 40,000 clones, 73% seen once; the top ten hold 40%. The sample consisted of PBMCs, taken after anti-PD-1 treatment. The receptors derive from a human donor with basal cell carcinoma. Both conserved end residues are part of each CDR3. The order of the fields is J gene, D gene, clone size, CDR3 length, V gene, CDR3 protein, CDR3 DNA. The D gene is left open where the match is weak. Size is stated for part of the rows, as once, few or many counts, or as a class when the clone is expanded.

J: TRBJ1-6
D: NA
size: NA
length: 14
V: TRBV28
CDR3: CASSRRQYNSPLHF
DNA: TGTGCCAGCAGCCGACGACAGTATAATTCACCCCTCCACTTT

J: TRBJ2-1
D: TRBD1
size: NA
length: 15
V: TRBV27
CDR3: CASSQRQGAFNEQFF
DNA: TGTGCCAGCTCACAAAGGCAGGGGGCGTTCAATGAGCAGTTCTTC

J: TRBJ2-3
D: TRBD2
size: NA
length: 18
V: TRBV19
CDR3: CASSGTELAGHLTDTQYF
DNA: TGTGCCAGTAGCGGGACAGAACTAGCGGGCCACCTTACAGATACGCAGTATTTT

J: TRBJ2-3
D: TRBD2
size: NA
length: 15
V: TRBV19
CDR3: CASSIATGGRSPKYF
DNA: TGTGCCAGTAGTATCGCGACTGGCGGGAGGTCCCCCAAGTATTTT

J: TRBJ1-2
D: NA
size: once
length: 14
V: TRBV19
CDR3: CASSMANRVHGYTF
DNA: TGTGCCAGTAGTATGGCAAACAGGGTACATGGCTACACCTTC

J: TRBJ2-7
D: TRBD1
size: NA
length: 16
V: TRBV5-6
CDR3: CASSSDKDRVYYEQYF
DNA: TGTGCCAGCAGCTCTGATAAGGACAGGGTCTACTACGAGCAGTACTTC

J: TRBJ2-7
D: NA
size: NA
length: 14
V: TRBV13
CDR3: CASSLVSGDGEQYF
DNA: TGTGCCAGCAGCTTAGTTTCCGGGGATGGGGAGCAGTACTTC

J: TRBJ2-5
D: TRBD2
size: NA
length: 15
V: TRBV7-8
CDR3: CASSLARTRQETQYF
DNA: TGTGCCAGCAGCTTAGCGAGGACTAGACAAGAGACCCAGTACTTC

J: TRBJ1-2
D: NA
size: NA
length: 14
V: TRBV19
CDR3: CASNTDGGTYGYTF
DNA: TGTGCCAGTAACACAGATGGGGGTACCTATGGCTACACCTTC

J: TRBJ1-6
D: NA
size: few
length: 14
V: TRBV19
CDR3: CASSIERYNSPLHF
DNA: TGTGCCAGTAGTATAGAGCGGTATAATTCACCCCTCCACTTT

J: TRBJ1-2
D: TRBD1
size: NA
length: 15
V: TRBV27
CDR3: CASSFSGTGEFGYTF
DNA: TGTGCCAGCAGTTTTTCCGGGACAGGGGAGTTCGGCTACACCTTC

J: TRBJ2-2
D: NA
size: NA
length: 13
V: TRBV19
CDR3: CASSMGPFGELFF
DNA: TGTGCCAGTAGTATGGGGCCTTTCGGGGAGCTGTTTTTT

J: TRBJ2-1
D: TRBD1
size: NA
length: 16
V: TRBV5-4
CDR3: CASSLETGGLRNEQFF
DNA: TGTGCCAGCAGCTTGGAGACAGGGGGCCTTCGCAATGAGCAGTTCTTC

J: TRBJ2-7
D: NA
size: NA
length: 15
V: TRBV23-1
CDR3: CASSQSAVYSYEQYF
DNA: TGCGCCAGCAGTCAATCAGCCGTTTACTCCTACGAACAGTACTTC

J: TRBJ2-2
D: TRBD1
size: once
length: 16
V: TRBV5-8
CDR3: CASSIDRGTNTGELFF
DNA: TGTGCCAGCAGCATAGACAGGGGCACGAACACCGGGGAGCTGTTTTTT

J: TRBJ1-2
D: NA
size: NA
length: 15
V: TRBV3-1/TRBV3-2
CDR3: CASSQTGTMVYGYTF
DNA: TGTGCCAGCAGCCAAACCGGGACAATGGTCTATGGCTACACCTTC

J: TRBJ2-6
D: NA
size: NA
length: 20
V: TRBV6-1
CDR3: CASSALRRASLSSGANVLTF
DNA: TGTGCCAGCAGTGCCCTGAGGCGGGCTAGCCTTAGCTCTGGGGCCAACGTCCTGACTTTC

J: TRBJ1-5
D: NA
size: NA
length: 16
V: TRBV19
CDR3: CASSPGGSLNNQPQHF
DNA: TGTGCCAGTAGCCCGGGGGGATCGCTAAACAATCAGCCCCAGCATTTT

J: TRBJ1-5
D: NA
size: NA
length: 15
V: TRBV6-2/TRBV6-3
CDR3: CASSYEQARNQPQHF
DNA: TGTGCCAGCAGTTACGAGCAGGCACGCAATCAGCCCCAGCATTTT

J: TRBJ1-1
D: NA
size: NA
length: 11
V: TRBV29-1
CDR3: CSVSTGRSAFF
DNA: TGCAGCGTATCCACAGGGAGATCAGCTTTCTTT

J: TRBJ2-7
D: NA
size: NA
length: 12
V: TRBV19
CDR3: CASSNPGGELYF
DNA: TGTGCCAGTAGTAACCCGGGTGGGGAACTGTACTTC

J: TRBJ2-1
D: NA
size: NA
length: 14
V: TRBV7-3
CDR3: CASSPGTNNNEQFF
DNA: TGTGCCAGCAGCCCCGGGACAAACAACAATGAGCAGTTCTTC

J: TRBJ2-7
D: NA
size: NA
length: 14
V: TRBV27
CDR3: CASRTSMGSYEQYF
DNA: TGTGCCAGCAGGACGTCGATGGGGTCCTACGAGCAGTACTTC

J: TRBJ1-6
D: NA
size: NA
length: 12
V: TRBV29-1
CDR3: CSVPGRDSPLHF
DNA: TGCAGCGTTCCAGGGAGGGATTCACCCCTCCACTTT

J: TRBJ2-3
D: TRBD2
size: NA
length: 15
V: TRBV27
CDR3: CASKLGLEGTDTQYF
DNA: TGTGCCAGCAAACTCGGACTAGAGGGTACAGATACGCAGTATTTT

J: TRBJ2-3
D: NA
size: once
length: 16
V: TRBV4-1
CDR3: CASSQEWGRREDTQYF
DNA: TGCGCCAGCAGCCAAGAGTGGGGCCGCCGAGAGGATACGCAGTATTTT

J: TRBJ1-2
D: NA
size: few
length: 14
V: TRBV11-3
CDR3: CASSENPGDYGYTF
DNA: TGTGCCAGCAGTGAGAACCCCGGGGACTATGGCTACACCTTC

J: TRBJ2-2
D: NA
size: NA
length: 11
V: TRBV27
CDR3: CASRGGPELFF
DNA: TGTGCCAGCAGGGGGGGGCCGGAGCTGTTTTTT

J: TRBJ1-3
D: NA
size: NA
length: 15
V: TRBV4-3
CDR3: CASSQGSAGLYTIYF
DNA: TGCGCCAGCAGCCAAGGGTCGGCGGGATTATACACCATATATTTT

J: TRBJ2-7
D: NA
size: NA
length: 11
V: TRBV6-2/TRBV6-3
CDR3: CASSYRGEQYF
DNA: TGTGCCAGCAGTTACAGGGGGGAGCAGTACTTC

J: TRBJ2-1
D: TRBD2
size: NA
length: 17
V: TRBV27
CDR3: CASSLLNGAGERNEQFF
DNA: TGTGCCAGCAGTTTATTAAACGGTGCGGGAGAACGCAATGAGCAGTTCTTC

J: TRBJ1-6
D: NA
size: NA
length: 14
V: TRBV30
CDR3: CAWAVGGRNSPLHF
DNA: TGTGCCTGGGCGGTTGGGGGTAGGAATTCACCCCTCCACTTT

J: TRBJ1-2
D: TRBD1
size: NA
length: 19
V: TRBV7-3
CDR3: CASSLRVRDRGDTNYGYTF
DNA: TGTGCCAGCAGCTTAAGGGTCCGGGACAGGGGGGATACAAACTATGGCTACACCTTC

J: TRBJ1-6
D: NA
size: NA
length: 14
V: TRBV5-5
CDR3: CASSYDRLNSPLHF
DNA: TGTGCCAGCAGCTACGACAGACTTAATTCACCCCTCCACTTT

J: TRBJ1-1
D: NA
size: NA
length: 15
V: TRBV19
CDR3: CASSMEPFRKTEAFF
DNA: TGTGCCAGTAGTATGGAACCTTTTCGAAAAACTGAAGCTTTCTTT

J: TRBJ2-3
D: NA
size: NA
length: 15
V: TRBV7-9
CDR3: CASTSGTQSTDTQYF
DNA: TGTGCCAGCACCTCGGGGACCCAGAGCACAGATACGCAGTATTTT

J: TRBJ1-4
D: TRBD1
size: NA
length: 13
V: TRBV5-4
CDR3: CASSLIPGQKLFF
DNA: TGTGCCAGCAGCTTGATTCCGGGACAGAAACTGTTTTTT